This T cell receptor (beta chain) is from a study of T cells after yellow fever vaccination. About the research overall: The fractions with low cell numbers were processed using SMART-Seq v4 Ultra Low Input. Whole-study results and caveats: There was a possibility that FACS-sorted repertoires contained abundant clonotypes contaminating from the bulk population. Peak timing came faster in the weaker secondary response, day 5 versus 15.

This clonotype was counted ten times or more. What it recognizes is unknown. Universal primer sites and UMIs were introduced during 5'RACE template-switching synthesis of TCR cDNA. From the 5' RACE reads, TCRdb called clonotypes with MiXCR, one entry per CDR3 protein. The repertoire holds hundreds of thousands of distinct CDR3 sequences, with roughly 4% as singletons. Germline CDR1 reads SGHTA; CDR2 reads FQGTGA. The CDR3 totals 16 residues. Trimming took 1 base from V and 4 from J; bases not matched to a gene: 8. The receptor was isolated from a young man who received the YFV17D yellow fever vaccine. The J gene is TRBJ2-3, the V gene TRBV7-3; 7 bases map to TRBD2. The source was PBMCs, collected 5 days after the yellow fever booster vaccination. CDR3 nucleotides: TGTGCCAGCAGCTTAAAAGCGGGGTTGGAGGCAGATACGCAGTATTTT. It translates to CASSLKAGLEADTQYF.